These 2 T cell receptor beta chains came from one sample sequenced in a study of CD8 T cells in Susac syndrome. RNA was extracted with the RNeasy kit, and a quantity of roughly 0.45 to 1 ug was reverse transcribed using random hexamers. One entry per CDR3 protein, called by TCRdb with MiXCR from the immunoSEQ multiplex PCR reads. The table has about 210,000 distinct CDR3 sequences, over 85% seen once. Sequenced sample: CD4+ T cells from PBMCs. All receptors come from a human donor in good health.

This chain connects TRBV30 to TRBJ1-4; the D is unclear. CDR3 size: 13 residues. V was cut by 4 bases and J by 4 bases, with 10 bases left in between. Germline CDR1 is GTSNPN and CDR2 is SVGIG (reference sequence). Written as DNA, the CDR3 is TGTGCCTGGAATGGCGCGTTTAATGAAAAACTGTTTTTT. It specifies CAWNGAFNEKLFF.

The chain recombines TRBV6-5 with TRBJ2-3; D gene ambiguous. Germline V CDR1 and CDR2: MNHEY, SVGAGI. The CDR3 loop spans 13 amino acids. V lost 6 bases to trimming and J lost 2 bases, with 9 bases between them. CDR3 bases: TGTGCCAGCAGGGTAACTTACACAGATACGCAGTATTTT. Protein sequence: CASRVTYTDTQYF.